This passage covers 9 T cell receptor beta chains from one sample sequenced in a study of CXCR3-negative and CXCR3-positive naive CD8 T cells. Libraries of TRB cDNA were made by 5' RACE and carried UMIs. Reanalyzing the 5' RACE reads, TCRdb keeps one entry per CDR3 protein, without DNA. This sample's table reports approximately 8,400 distinct CDR3 sequences. These receptors have no known antigen. Study-level findings and limits: Naive CXCR3-positive cells had TRB CDR3s more hydrophobic than those of CXCR3-negative naive cells.

Sequencing input: naive CXCR3+ CD8+ T cells from blood. The subset is: CD45RO-CCR7+CD27+CD95- naive CD8+ T cells expressing CXCR3 (TNR3+). The origin of the receptors is a human donor in good health. Some clones in this sample may be carry-over from other donors' samples.

CDR3 sequence reads: CSVEDPVEEQETQYF. V usage is TRBV29-1 and J usage is TRBJ2-5. The CDR3 runs to 15 residues. CDR1 is SQVTM and CDR2 is ANQGSEA in the germline V gene.

The chain employs TRBV6-5 and TRBJ2-6; TCRdb proposes TRBD2, but this gene call is untestable without DNA. In germline, CDR1 is MNHEY, CDR2 SVGAGI. The CDR3 has 15 residues. CDR3: CASSLGTSGANVLTF.

The chain joins TRBV29-1 to TRBJ1-4. This CDR3 comprises 14 residues. Germline V lookup: CDR1 SQVTM, CDR2 ANQGSEA. CDR3: CSVEVFASNEKLFF. The full variable domain, in which reference TRBV29-1 and TRBJ1-4 provide the parts outside the CDR3, is SAVISQKPSRDICQRGTSLTIQCQVDSQVTMMFWYRQQPGQSLTLIATANQGSEATYESGFVIDKFPISRPNLTFSTLTVSNMSPEDSSIYLCSVEVFASNEKLFFGSGTQLSVL.

This chain links TRBV29-1 with TRBJ2-1. Germline CDR1 and CDR2: SQVTM and ANQGSEA. The CDR3 contains 13 residues. The CDR3 region is CSTRGGSYNEQFF.

Frequency places this clonotype as medium-sized. This sequence joins TRBV27 and TRBJ2-5. The CDR3 length is 14 residues. Per germline, CDR1 MNHEY and CDR2 SMNVEV (reference sequence). The CDR3 loop reads CASSFNLNQETQYF.

This clonotype shows up as medium-sized (0.01 to 0.1%) by frequency. The rearrangement links TRBV28 to TRBJ2-3; no DNA is available, so the TRBD1 call from TCRdb remains unchecked. The CDR3 covers 14 residues. CDR1 is MDHEN, CDR2 SYDVKM, per germline. The CDR3: CASSLAGEEDTQYF.

Measured by frequency, this clonotype is medium-sized (0.01 to 0.1%). The rearrangement links TRBV20-1 to TRBJ1-2. Germline V gives CDR1 DFQATT, CDR2 SNEGSKA (reference sequence). The length of the CDR3 is 14 residues. CDR3 protein: CSANLGEGVYGYTF.

V usage is TRBV27 and J usage is TRBJ2-7; the TCRdb call, TRBD2, lacks DNA for checking. CDR1 is MNHEY and CDR2 is SMNVEV in the germline V gene (reference sequence). The CDR3 totals 15 residues. The CDR3 here is CASSPTSGISYEQYF.

By frequency, this clonotype registers medium-sized. V usage is TRBV4-3 and J usage is TRBJ1-1. The CDR3 extends over 13 amino acids. Per germline, CDR1 LGHNA and CDR2 YSLEER. Here the CDR3 reads CASSQVENTEAFF.